This is a list of T cell receptor beta chains from one sample in a study of OX40 agonist ivuxolimab in advanced cancers. TCRdb's table, derived via immunoSEQ multiplex PCR, lists solely in-frame clones and lacks some. The sample lists 30,000 to 40,000 clones, approximately 80% occurring once. This specimen consisted of CD4+ or CD8+ T cells sorted from blood, obtained in a trial of the OX40 agonist ivuxolimab. These receptors all stem from an adult with an advanced solid tumor such as melanoma, head and neck, liver or kidney cancer. Each CDR3 is given with its conserved first and last residue. D genes are given only for firm matches. Not every row has a clone size; where given, it reads once, few, many or a size class.

d_call	clone_size	v_call	j_call	cdr3_nt	cdr3_aa
.	.	TRBV5-8	TRBJ2-7	TGTGCCAGCAGCTTGGCTCGTGGGAAACGACTATCCTACGAGCAGTACTTC	CASSLARGKRLSYEQYF
.	.	TRBV7-3	TRBJ2-1	TGTGCCAGCAGTCCCTCCCTAAGTTCCTACAATGAGCAGTTCTTC	CASSPSLSSYNEQFF
.	.	TRBV2	TRBJ1-6	TGTGCCAGCAGCCTCCGGGGGTTCAATTCACCCCTCCACTTT	CASSLRGFNSPLHF
.	.	TRBV2	TRBJ2-3	TGTGCCAGCAGTACACCCACCGCAGGGAGCACAGATACGCAGTATTTT	CASSTPTAGSTDTQYF
TRBD1	.	TRBV5-4	TRBJ2-2	TGTGCCAGCAGCCTCCGGGACAGCTCGGTCACCGGGGAGCTGTTTTTT	CASSLRDSSVTGELFF
TRBD1	.	TRBV30	TRBJ1-5	TGTGCCTGGAGTGCCGGCCAGGGGGCATGGCAGCCCCAGCATTTT	CAWSAGQGAWQPQHF
.	.	TRBV2	TRBJ2-5	TGTGCCAGCAGTGAGGGGGGGGCAAAGGAGACCCAGTACTTC	CASSEGGAKETQYF
.	.	TRBV4-1	TRBJ1-2	TGCGCCAGCAGCCAGATGTCAAAGAACTATGGCTACACCTTC	CASSQMSKNYGYTF
.	.	TRBV11-2	TRBJ2-7	TGTGCCAGCAGCTCGTTAGGCCACGTTCTGGGGGAGCAGTACTTC	CASSSLGHVLGEQYF
.	.	TRBV5-4	TRBJ2-5	TGTGCCAGCAGCACTACCGGGACGAAAAAAGAGACCCAGTACTTC	CASSTTGTKKETQYF
TRBD1	few	TRBV10-3	TRBJ1-6	TGTGCCATCAGTGATTATGGACAGGATTCACCCCTCCACTTT	CAISDYGQDSPLHF
TRBD2	.	TRBV5-4	TRBJ2-7	TGTGCCAGCAGCTTCTGGAGCGGGGGATACGAGCAGTACTTC	CASSFWSGGYEQYF
.	.	TRBV6-6	TRBJ1-6	TGTGCCAGCAGCCGCGACAGATCACCCCTCCACTTT	CASSRDRSPLHF
TRBD1	.	TRBV4-2	TRBJ2-1	TGTGCCAGCAGCCAAGCAAGGGGACAGCTATACAATGAGCAGTTCTTC	CASSQARGQLYNEQFF
TRBD1	.	TRBV7-2	TRBJ1-1	TGTGCCAGCAGCTACCAGGGGGGCACTGAAGCTTTCTTT	CASSYQGGTEAFF
.	.	TRBV14	TRBJ1-2	TGTGCCAGCAGCCAAGTGGGGGTGAGACGAGGACTATATGGCTACACCTTC	CASSQVGVRRGLYGYTF
TRBD1	.	TRBV18	TRBJ1-2	TGTGCCAGCTCACTACTAGACAGGGACTATGGCTACACCTTC	CASSLLDRDYGYTF
.	few	TRBV5-5	TRBJ2-7	TGTGCCAGCAGCCAAGCCTGGGACATCCTCTACGAGCAGTACTTC	CASSQAWDILYEQYF
TRBD2	.	TRBV5-1	TRBJ2-1	TGCGCCAGCAGCCGACTAGCGTTCGAGGCTAGTGAGCAGTTCTTC	CASSRLAFEASEQFF
.	.	TRBV5-5	TRBJ2-7	TGTGCCAGCAGCTGGCGAGGTACCGAGCAGTACTTC	CASSWRGTEQYF
TRBD1	.	TRBV28	TRBJ1-3	TGTGCCAGCAGTTTATTGGGACAGGAGTATTTT	CASSLLGQEYF
TRBD1	.	TRBV9	TRBJ2-3	TGTGCCAGCAGCGTAGGTGGGACAGGCCCAGATACGCAGTATTTT	CASSVGGTGPDTQYF
.	few	TRBV6-5	TRBJ2-7	TGTGCCAGCAGCCGCCCATTTCCCTACGAGCAGTACTTC	CASSRPFPYEQYF
.	.	TRBV6-9	TRBJ1-2	TGTGCCAGCAGCAACAAAGGACAGCTCTATGGCTACACCTTC	CASSNKGQLYGYTF
.	.	TRBV7-8	TRBJ1-5	TGTGCCAGCAGCCGCACGGGGGGCCTGAATCAGCCCCAGCATTTT	CASSRTGGLNQPQHF
.	.	TRBV15	TRBJ1-3	TGTGCCACCAGCAGGGCCGGTTGGATTGGAAACACCATATATTTT	CATSRAGWIGNTIYF
.	once	TRBV13	TRBJ2-7	TGTGCCAGCAGCTTAGGGGACACCAGCTACGAGCAGTACTTC	CASSLGDTSYEQYF
.	.	TRBV9	TRBJ2-3	TGTGCCAGCAGCGTCGAGGGTCACGTAGCAGATACGCAGTATTTT	CASSVEGHVADTQYF